These 25 T cell receptor beta chains share one sample of origin, sequenced in a study of T cell clones after liver transplantation. Measured with immunoSEQ multiplex PCR; TCRdb has only the in-frame clones, and not every one. Found here are 55,000 or so clones, over 55% of them singletons; the top ten hold 15%. Source: CD4+ T cells from blood, taken before liver transplant. These receptors were obtained from a human donor who received a liver transplant.

By sample fraction, this clone is medium-sized. The same CDR3 is also encoded by other DNA sequences in this sample. This sequence joins TRBV30 and TRBJ1-5, with a weak D call TRBD1 (6 bases). The V and J ends lost 0 bases and 5 bases respectively, with 8 bases between them. In germline, CDR1 is GTSNPN, CDR2 SVGIG (reference sequence). CDR3 length: 13 amino acids. The DNA of the CDR3 is TGTGCCTGGAGTGTACCAGGGGATCAGCCCCAGCATTTT. This sequence encodes CAWSVPGDQPQHF.

V usage is TRBV11-2 and J usage is TRBJ2-2, with 10 nucleotides matching TRBD2. The CDR3 loop spans 15 amino acids. V shed 4 bases, J shed 4 bases, and the junction held 3 bases outside the gene matches. Germline CDR1 is SGHAT and CDR2 is FQNNGV. The CDR3: CASSSSSGGTGELFF. The CDR3 DNA reads TGTGCCAGCAGCTCCTCTAGCGGGGGCACCGGGGAGCTGTTTTTT.

This clone has at least ten counts. This chain links TRBV7-9 with TRBJ2-7; 8 bases match TRBD1. The CDR3 covers 14 residues. J was trimmed by 2 bases and V by 4 bases; bases with no gene match: 4. The germline V gene has CDR1 SEHNR and CDR2 FQNEAQ (reference sequence). This CDR3 reads CASSSGTGPYEQYF. In nucleotides, the CDR3 is TGTGCCAGCAGCTCGGGGACAGGCCCCTACGAGCAGTACTTC. The variable domain in full, completed from reference TRBV7-9 and TRBJ2-7, reads DTGVSQNPRHKITKRGQNVTFRCDPISEHNRLYWYRQTLGQGPEFLTYFQNEAQLEKSRLLSDRFSAERPKGSFSTLEIQRTEQGDSAMYLCASSSGTGPYEQYFGPGTRLTVT.

This clone was observed a few times. The CDR3 sequence is CASSPGDRGNYGYTF. Here the CDR3 DNA reads TGTGCCAGCAGCCCCGGGGACAGGGGTAACTATGGCTACACCTTC. V is TRBV11-2 and J is TRBJ1-2, with 10 bases aligning to TRBD1. The V gene's germline CDR1 is SGHAT and CDR2 FQNNGV. CDR3 length: 15 amino acids. The trim removed 5 bases at V and 1 base at J, leaving 4 bases unmatched.

The CDR3: CASSPVTGGDYGYTF. As DNA, the CDR3 is TGTGCCAGCAGTCCCGTTACAGGGGGCGACTATGGCTACACCTTC. V gene TRBV6-6 combines with J gene TRBJ1-2; 9 bases are shared with TRBD1. This CDR3 contains 15 residues. After removal of 5 bases from V and 3 bases from J, the junction contained 7 bases not matched to a gene. CDR1 and CDR2 from the germline V gene are MNHNY and SVGAGI (reference sequence).

The chain couples TRBV27 to TRBJ1-2, with a tentative D call TRBD1 (5 bases). Germline V gene data show CDR1 as MNHEY and CDR2 as SMNVEV (reference sequence). CDR3 length: 14 amino acids. Between the trimmed V and J ends, which lost 5 bases and 3 bases, there was a span of 13 bases. The CDR3 spells CASSPIRQYYGYTF. The CDR3 DNA follows: TGTGCCAGCAGTCCGATACGACAGTACTATGGCTACACCTTC.

This clone was counted a few times. The chain links TRBV10-2 to TRBJ1-5; a possible D gene is TRBD1 (5 bases). V was clipped by 2 bases and J by 1 base, with 9 bases between them. Germline V lookup: CDR1 WSHSY, CDR2 SAAADI. The length of the CDR3 is 15 residues. The CDR3 loop is CASSEGQGSNQPQHF. CDR3 DNA sequence: TGCGCCAGCAGTGAGGGCCAGGGCAGCAATCAGCCCCAGCATTTT.

The gene calls are TRBV2 and TRBJ1-6; D ambiguous. V was pared by 3 bases and J by 9 bases, with 6 bases between. Germline V gives CDR1 SNHLY, CDR2 FYNNEI. This CDR3 is 12 amino acids long. DNA for the CDR3: TGTGCCAGCAGTGACAGGTTTTCACCCCTCCACTTT. Its translation: CASSDRFSPLHF.

The rearrangement uses TRBV5-6 and TRBJ1-4; perhaps TRBD1 as D (5 bases). CDR3 length equals 14 residues. V gave up 0 bases and J gave up 3 bases, with 6 bases separating them. Looked up from germline, CDR1 is SGHDT and CDR2 is YYEEEE. The CDR3 DNA follows: TGTGCCAGCAGCTTGGCAGGGCCTAATGAAAAACTGTTTTTT. It is translated as CASSLAGPNEKLFF.

J is TRBJ2-3 and V is TRBV5-4, with 10 bases matching TRBD2. The CDR3 spans 18 residues. Germline assignment: CDR1 SGHNT and CDR2 YYREEE (reference sequence). The trim removed 1 base at V and 6 bases at J, leaving 14 bases unmatched. CDR3 amino acids: CASSLPYTTSGNSDTQYF. The CDR3 coding sequence is TGTGCCAGCAGCTTGCCCTACACTACTAGCGGGAACAGTGATACGCAGTATTTT.

This clone occurred many times. The V call is TRBV28, the J call TRBJ1-6; no reliable D call. The CDR3 runs to 14 residues. Per germline, CDR1 MDHEN and CDR2 SYDVKM. The ends were cut back, 5 bases at V and 4 bases at J, with 9 bases in the middle. CDR3 sequence: CASSRNRYNSPLHF. The CDR3 DNA follows: TGTGCCAGCAGTCGAAACAGATATAATTCACCCCTCCACTTT.

The rearrangement joins TRBV11-3 to TRBJ2-3; D remains unclear. Trimming cost V 1 base and J 5 bases, with 7 bases left between them. CDR1 SGHNT and CDR2 YENEEA come from the germline V gene. CDR3 size: 13 residues. The CDR3 DNA reads TGTGCCAGCAGCTTAGGTACGAGAGATACGCAGTATTTT. This encodes CASSLGTRDTQYF.

The rearrangement joins TRBV6-6 to TRBJ2-7; perhaps TRBD1 as D (6 bases). Trimming stripped 5 bases from V and 7 bases from J, with 15 bases between. CDR1 MNHNY and CDR2 SVGAGI come from the germline V gene (reference sequence). CDR3 length: 13 amino acids. The DNA for the CDR3 is TGTGCCAGCAGTAACAGACAGGTCTGGGAGCAGTACTTC. The encoded protein is CASSNRQVWEQYF.

The J gene is TRBJ2-3, the V gene TRBV6-1; TRBD2 aligns across 11 bases. V lost 10 bases to trimming and J lost 1 base; unmatched junction nucleotides: 7. The V gene's germline CDR1 is MNHNS and CDR2 SASEGT. The CDR3 runs 15 residues. CDR3 nucleotide sequence: TGTGCCACCGCACTACTAGCGGGGGGCACAGATACGCAGTATTTT. Its translation is CATALLAGGTDTQYF.

J is TRBJ1-1 and V is TRBV10-3; D is perhaps TRBD1 (5 bases). The CDR3 runs to 12 residues. Trimming took off 9 bases at V and 0 bases at J, with 8 bases between the two ends. Germline V CDR1 and CDR2: ENHRY, SYGVKD. The CDR3 region has the DNA TGTGCCATGGGGGGACTGAACACTGAAGCTTTCTTT. Encoded protein: CAMGGLNTEAFF.

The V gene is TRBV10-3, the J gene TRBJ1-5; D is possibly TRBD1 (6 bases). V was pared by 6 bases and J by 3 bases, with 9 bases between. The CDR3 runs 13 residues. Germline CDR1 and CDR2: ENHRY and SYGVKD. CDR3 coding DNA: TGTGCCATCAGCCGGGACACCAATCAGCCCCAGCATTTT. Its translation is CAISRDTNQPQHF.

The rearrangement links TRBV2 to TRBJ1-2, with D possibly TRBD1 on 5 matching bases. Per germline, CDR1 SNHLY and CDR2 FYNNEI. The ends were cut back, 4 bases at V and 8 bases at J, with 17 bases in the middle. The CDR3 runs to 14 residues. In DNA, the CDR3 is TGTGCCAGCAGTGGATACCAGGGTCTTGGGGGCTACACCTTC. This translates into CASSGYQGLGGYTF.

The chain has TRBV28 and TRBJ1-2; TRBD1 matches 9 bases. Germline trimming cut 7 bases from V and 2 bases from J; bases unmatched to any gene: 5. This CDR3 contains 14 residues. CDR1 MDHEN and CDR2 SYDVKM come from the germline V gene. Here the CDR3 DNA reads TGTGCCAGCACCGGACAGGGGAAAAACTATGGCTACACCTTC. This encodes CASTGQGKNYGYTF.

This chain joins TRBV9 and TRBJ2-3, with TRBD2 matching over 9 bases. Germline trimming cut 0 bases from V and 5 bases from J; bases unmatched to any gene: 7. The CDR3 is made up of 16 amino acids. Germline CDR1 is SGDLS and CDR2 is YYNGEE. CDR3 DNA sequence: TGTGCCAGCAGCGTAGTGGGCGGGGGGGCAGGAGATACGCAGTATTTT. Translated, it gives CASSVVGGGAGDTQYF.

J is TRBJ2-1 and V is TRBV7-3; 9 bases are a match to TRBD1. CDR1 and CDR2 (germline): SGHTA, FQGTGA. The V and J ends lost 4 bases and 4 bases, in that order; junction bases with no gene match: 2. CDR3 length: 14 amino acids. CDR3 sequence reads: CASSSTGGYNEQFF. CDR3 sequence (DNA): TGTGCCAGCAGCTCGACAGGGGGGTACAATGAGCAGTTCTTC.

This chain uses TRBV10-2 with TRBJ2-7; a possible D gene is TRBD2 (6 bases). V was shortened by 8 bases and J by 1 base, with 21 bases between the two germline ends. Germline CDR1 and CDR2: WSHSY and SAAADI. CDR3 length: 16 residues. CDR3: CASVPGVARGSYEQYF. The DNA for the CDR3 is TGCGCCAGCGTACCGGGGGTAGCCCGAGGGTCCTACGAGCAGTACTTC.

In this sample, this clone turned up a few times. The V gene is TRBV2, the J gene TRBJ1-5, with TRBD1 matching over 10 bases. The germline V gene has CDR1 SNHLY and CDR2 FYNNEI. The CDR3 is 17 residues long. V trimming: 4 bases; J trimming: 1 base; junction bases outside the gene matches: 7. The CDR3 loop is CASSGGQGERSNQPQHF. The CDR3 DNA reads TGTGCCAGCAGTGGAGGACAGGGGGAGAGGAGCAATCAGCCCCAGCATTTT.

V gene TRBV9 combines with J gene TRBJ1-1; D is possibly TRBD1 (5 bases). Trimming left V 4 bases short and J 0 bases short, with 22 bases between. This CDR3 is built from 18 residues. Germline CDR1 and CDR2: SGDLS and YYNGEE. CDR3 residues: CASSPRTGKQKMNTEAFF. CDR3 coding DNA: TGTGCCAGCAGCCCTCGTACAGGAAAACAGAAGATGAACACTGAAGCTTTCTTT.

Only one count was recorded for this clone. V is TRBV5-8 and J is TRBJ2-1, with 7 bases identical to TRBD2. CDR3 length equals 15 residues. CDR1 and CDR2 (germline): SGHTS, YDEGEE. Germline trimming cut 4 bases from V and 0 bases from J; bases unmatched to any gene: 4. In DNA, the CDR3 is TGTGCCAGCAGCCTTCAGCGGGGCTCCTACAATGAGCAGTTCTTC. Amino acid sequence: CASSLQRGSYNEQFF.

This clone occurred once. The rearrangement links TRBV11-2 to TRBJ2-7, with D possibly matching TRBD1 (5 bases). CDR1 and CDR2 from the germline V gene are SGHAT and FQNNGV. V gave up 4 bases and J gave up 5 bases, with 15 bases separating them. The CDR3 sequence is 14 residues long. The CDR3 loop reads CASSSGMNPHEQYF. CDR3 bases: TGTGCCAGCAGCTCAGGGATGAACCCCCACGAGCAGTACTTC.